Detailed here is one TCR beta chain. Antigen: not known. This entry belongs to a study of OX40 agonist ivuxolimab in advanced cancers. Study-level information: Males comprised 70% to 90% of the group, whose mean age was roughly 60 years (range 23 to 79).

The method was immunoSEQ multiplex PCR; TCRdb's version includes in-frame clones alone and lacks a portion of them. The sample yields roughly 86,000 clones, roughly 90% seen once. Study observations and caveats: Which antigen the expanded peripheral T cells recognized is unknown. Nonresponders, in some cases, also had low normalized T-cell clonal expansion.

This receptor was identified in an adult with an advanced solid tumor such as melanoma, head and neck, liver or kidney cancer. The sample was CD4+ or CD8+ T cells sorted from blood, taken in a trial of the OX40 agonist ivuxolimab.

The CDR3 DNA reads as TGTGCCAGTAGGGCTACTTCCCTCTCGGGCTACACCTTC. Translated: CASRATSLSGYTF. V and J are TRBV19 and TRBJ1-2, with unresolved D. The CDR3 length is 13 residues. Per the germline V gene, CDR1 is LNHDA and CDR2 is SQIVND (reference sequence). V lost 6 bases and J 8 bases, leaving 16 bases between the germline ends.